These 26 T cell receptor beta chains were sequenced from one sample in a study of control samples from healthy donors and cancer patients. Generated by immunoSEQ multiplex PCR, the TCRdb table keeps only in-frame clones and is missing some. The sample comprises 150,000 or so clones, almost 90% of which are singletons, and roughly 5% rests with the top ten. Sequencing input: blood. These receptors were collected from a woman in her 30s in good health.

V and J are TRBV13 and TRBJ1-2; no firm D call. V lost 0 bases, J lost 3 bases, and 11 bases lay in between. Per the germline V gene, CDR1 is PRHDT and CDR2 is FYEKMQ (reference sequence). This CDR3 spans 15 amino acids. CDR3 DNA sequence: TGTGCCAGCAGCTTAGGCCGGGTCGGGGACTATGGCTACACCTTC. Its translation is CASSLGRVGDYGYTF.

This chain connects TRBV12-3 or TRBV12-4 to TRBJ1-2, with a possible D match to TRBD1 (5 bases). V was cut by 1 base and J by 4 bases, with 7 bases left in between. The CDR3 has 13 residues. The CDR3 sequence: CASSLDGGYGYTF. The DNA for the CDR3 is TGTGCCAGCAGTTTAGACGGGGGCTATGGCTACACCTTC.

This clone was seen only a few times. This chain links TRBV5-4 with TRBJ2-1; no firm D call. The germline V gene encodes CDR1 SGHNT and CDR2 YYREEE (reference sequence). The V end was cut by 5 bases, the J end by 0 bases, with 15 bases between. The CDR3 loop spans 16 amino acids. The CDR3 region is CASSFDFRSSYNEQFF. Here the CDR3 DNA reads TGTGCCAGCAGTTTTGACTTCAGGAGCTCCTACAATGAGCAGTTCTTC.

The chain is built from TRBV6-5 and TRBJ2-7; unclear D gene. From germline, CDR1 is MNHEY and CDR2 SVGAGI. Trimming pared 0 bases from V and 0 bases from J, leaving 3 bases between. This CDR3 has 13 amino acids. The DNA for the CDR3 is TGTGCCAGCAGTTACTCTCGCTCCTACGAGCAGTACTTC. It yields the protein CASSYSRSYEQYF.

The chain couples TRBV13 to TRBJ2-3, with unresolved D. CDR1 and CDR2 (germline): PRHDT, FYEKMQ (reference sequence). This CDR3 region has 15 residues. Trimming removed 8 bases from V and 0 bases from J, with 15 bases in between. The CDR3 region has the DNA TGTGCCAGCGCCACAGTGACCTCTAGCACAGATACGCAGTATTTT. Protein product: CASATVTSSTDTQYF.

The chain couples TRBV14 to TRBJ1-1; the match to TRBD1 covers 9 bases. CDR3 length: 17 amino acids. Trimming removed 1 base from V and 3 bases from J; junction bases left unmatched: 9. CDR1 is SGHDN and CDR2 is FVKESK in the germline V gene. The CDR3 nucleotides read TGTGCCAGCAGCCAAGTCGACCGGGACAGGGTTCACACTGAAGCTTTCTTT. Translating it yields CASSQVDRDRVHTEAFF.

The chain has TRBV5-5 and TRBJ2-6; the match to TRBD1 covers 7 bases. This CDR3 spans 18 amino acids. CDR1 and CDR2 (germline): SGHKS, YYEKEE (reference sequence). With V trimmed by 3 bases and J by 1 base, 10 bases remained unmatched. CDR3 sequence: CASSSTTGSQSGANVLTF. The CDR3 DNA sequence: TGTGCCAGCAGCTCCACGACAGGGTCCCAATCTGGGGCCAACGTCCTGACTTTC.

The CDR3 loop reads CASSAQAAWAGELFF. CDR3 nucleotides: TGTGCCAGCAGTGCCCAGGCTGCTTGGGCCGGGGAGCTGTTTTTT. The chain couples TRBV25-1 to TRBJ2-2, with D uncertain. V lost 4 bases and J 6 bases, leaving 15 bases between the germline ends. Germline CDR1 MGHDK, CDR2 SYGVNS. CDR3 length equals 15 residues.

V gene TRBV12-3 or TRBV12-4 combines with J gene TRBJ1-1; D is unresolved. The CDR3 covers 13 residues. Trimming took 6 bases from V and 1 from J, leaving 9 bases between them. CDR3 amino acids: CASSDSTNTEAFF. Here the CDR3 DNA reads TGTGCCAGCAGCGATTCAACGAACACTGAAGCTTTCTTT.

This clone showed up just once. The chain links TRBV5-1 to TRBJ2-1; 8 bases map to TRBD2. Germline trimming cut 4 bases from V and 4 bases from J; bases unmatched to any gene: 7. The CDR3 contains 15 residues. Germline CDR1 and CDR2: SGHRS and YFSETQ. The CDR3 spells CASSEDTSGYNEQFF. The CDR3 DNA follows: TGCGCCAGCAGCGAAGACACTAGCGGTTACAATGAGCAGTTCTTC.

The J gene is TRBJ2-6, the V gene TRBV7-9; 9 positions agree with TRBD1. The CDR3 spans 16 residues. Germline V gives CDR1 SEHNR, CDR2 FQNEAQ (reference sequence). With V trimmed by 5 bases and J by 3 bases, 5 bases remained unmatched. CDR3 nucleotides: TGTGCCAGCAGCCCGGGGACAGGGAGTGGGGCCAACGTCCTGACTTTC. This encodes CASSPGTGSGANVLTF. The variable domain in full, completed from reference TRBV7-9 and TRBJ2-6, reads DTGVSQNPRHKITKRGQNVTFRCDPISEHNRLYWYRQTLGQGPEFLTYFQNEAQLEKSRLLSDRFSAERPKGSFSTLEIQRTEQGDSAMYLCASSPGTGSGANVLTFGAGSRLTVL.

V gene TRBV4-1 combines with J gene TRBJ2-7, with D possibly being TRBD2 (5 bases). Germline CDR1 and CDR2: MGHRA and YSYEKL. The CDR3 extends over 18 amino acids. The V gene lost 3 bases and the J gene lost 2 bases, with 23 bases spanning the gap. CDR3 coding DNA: TGCGCCAGCAGCCATTGGGCGGGCCCTACTTTTATTCCCTACGAGCAGTACTTC. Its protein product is CASSHWAGPTFIPYEQYF.

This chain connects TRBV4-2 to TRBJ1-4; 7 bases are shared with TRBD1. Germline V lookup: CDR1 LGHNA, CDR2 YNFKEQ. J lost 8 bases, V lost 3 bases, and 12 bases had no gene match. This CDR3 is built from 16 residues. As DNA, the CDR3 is TGTGCCAGCAGCCAGGTTACAGGGGAGAGAAAGGAAAAACTGTTTTTT. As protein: CASSQVTGERKEKLFF.

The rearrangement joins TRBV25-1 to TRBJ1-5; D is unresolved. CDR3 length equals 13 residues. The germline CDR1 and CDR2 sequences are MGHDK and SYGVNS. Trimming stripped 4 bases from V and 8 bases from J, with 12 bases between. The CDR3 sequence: CASSGERTEPQHF. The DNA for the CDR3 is TGTGCCAGCAGTGGGGAACGCACGGAGCCCCAGCATTTT.

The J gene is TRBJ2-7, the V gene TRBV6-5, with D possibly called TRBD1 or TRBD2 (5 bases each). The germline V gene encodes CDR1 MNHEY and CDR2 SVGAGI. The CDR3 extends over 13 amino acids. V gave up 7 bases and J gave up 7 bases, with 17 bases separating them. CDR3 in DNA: TGTGCCAGCACTCCGGGACCGAGTACTGAGCAGTACGTC. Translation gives CASTPGPSTEQYV.

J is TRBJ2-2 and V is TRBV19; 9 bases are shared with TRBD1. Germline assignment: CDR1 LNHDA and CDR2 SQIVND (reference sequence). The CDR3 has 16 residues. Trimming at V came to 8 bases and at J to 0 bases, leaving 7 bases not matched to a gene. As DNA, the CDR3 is TGTGCCAGTCTGGACAGGGGAAAATCGAACACCGGGGAGCTGTTTTTT. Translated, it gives CASLDRGKSNTGELFF. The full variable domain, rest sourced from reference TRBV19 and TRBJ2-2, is DGGITQSPKYLFRKEGQNVTLSCEQNLNHDAMYWYRQDPGQGLRLIYYSQIVNDFQKGDIAEGYSVSREKKESFPLTVTSAQKNPTAFYLCASLDRGKSNTGELFFGEGSRLTVL.

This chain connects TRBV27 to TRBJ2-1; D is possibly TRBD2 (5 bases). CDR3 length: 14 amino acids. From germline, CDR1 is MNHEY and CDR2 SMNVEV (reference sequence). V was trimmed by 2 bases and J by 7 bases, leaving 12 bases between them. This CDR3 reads CASSLEGRWNEQFF. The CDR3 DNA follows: TGTGCCAGCAGTTTAGAGGGCCGGTGGAATGAGCAGTTCTTC.

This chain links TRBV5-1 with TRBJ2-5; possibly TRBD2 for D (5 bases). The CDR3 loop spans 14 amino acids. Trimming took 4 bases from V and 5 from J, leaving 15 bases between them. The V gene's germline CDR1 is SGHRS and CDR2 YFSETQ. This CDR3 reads CASSPGLGGETQYF. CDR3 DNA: TGCGCCAGCAGCCCCGGATTGGGCGGGGAGACCCAGTACTTC.

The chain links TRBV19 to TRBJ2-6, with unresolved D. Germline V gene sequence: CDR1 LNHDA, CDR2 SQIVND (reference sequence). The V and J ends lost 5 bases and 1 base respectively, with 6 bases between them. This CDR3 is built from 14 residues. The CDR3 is CASSQYSGANVLTF. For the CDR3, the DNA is TGTGCCAGTAGTCAGTATTCTGGGGCCAACGTCCTGACTTTC.

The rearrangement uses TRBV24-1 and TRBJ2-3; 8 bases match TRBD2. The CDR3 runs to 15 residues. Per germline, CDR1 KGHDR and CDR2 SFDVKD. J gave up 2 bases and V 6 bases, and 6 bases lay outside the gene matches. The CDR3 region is CATSPGGGFTDTQYF. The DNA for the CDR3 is TGTGCCACCAGTCCCGGGGGGGGTTTCACAGATACGCAGTATTTT.

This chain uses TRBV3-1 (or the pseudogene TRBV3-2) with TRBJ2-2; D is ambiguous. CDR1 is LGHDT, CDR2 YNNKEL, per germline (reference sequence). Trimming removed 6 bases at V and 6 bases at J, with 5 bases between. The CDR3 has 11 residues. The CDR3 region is CASSTAGELFF. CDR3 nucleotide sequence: TGTGCCAGCAGTACCGCCGGGGAGCTGTTTTTT.

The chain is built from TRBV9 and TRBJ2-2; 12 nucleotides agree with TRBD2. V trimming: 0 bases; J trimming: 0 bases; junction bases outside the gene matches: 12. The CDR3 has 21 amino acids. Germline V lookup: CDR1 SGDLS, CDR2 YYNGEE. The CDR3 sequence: CASSVGYFIRTSGANTGELFF. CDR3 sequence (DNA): TGTGCCAGCAGCGTAGGGTATTTCATTCGGACTAGCGGGGCGAACACCGGGGAGCTGTTTTTT.

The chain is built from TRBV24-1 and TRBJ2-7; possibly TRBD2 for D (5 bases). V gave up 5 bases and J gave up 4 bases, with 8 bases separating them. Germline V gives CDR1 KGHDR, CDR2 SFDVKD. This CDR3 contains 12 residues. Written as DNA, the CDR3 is TGTGCCACCAGTGTATCGGGATACGAGCAGTACTTC. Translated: CATSVSGYEQYF.

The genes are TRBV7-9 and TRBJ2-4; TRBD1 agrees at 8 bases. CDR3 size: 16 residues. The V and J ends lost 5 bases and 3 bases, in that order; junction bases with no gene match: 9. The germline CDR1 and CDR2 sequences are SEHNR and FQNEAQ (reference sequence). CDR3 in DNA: TGTGCCAGCAGCCCAGGGGTGGACAGGGACAAAAACATTCAGTACTTC. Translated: CASSPGVDRDKNIQYF.

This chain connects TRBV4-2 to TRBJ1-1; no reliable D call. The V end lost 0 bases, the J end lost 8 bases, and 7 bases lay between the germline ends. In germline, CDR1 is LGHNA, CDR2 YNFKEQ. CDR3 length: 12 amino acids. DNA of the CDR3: TGTGCCAGCAGCCAAGAGAGTCTAGAAGCTTTCTTT. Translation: CASSQESLEAFF.

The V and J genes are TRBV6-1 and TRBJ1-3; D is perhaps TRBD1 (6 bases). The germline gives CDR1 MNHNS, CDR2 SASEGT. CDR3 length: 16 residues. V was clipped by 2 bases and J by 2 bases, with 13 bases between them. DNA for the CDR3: TGTGCCAGCAGTGAAAGGGGGGGGCGGCCTGGAAACACCATATATTTT. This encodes CASSERGGRPGNTIYF.